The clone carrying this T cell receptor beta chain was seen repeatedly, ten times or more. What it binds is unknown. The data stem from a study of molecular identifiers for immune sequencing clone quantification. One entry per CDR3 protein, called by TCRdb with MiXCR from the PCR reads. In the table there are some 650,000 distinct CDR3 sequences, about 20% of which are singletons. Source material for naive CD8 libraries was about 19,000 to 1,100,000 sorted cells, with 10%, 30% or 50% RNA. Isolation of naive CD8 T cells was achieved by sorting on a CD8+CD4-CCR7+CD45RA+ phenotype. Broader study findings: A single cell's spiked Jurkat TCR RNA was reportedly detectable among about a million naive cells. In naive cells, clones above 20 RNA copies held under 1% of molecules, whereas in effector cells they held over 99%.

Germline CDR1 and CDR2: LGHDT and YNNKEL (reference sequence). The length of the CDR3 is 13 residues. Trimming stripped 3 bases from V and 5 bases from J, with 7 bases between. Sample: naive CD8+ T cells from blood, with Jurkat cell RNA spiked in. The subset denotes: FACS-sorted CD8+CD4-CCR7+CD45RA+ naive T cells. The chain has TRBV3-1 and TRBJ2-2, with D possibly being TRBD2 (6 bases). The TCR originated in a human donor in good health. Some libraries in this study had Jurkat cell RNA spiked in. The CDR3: CASSQAGTGELFF. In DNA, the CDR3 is TGTGCCAGCAGCCAGGCGGGGACCGGGGAGCTGTTTTTT.